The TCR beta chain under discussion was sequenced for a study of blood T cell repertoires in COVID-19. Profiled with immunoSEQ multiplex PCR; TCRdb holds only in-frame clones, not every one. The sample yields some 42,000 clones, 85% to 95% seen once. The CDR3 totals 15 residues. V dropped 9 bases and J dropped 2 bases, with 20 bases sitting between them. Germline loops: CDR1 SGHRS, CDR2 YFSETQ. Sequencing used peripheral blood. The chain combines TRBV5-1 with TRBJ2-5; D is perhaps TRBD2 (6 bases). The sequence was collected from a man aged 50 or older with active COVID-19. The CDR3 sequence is CATRSGLRLQETQYF. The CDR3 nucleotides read TGCGCCACTAGGAGTGGACTACGCTTGCAAGAGACCCAGTACTTC.